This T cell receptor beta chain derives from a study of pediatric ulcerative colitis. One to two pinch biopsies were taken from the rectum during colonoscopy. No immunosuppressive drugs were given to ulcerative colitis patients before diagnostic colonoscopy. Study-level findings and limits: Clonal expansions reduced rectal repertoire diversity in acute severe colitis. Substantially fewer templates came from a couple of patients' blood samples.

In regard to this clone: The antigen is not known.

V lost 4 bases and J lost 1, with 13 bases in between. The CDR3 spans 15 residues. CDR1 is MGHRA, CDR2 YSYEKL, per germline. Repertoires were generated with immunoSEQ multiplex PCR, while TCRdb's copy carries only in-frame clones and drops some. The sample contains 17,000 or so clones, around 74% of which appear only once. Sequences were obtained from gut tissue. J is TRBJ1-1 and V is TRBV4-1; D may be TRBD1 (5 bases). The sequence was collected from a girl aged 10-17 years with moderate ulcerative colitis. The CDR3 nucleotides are TGCGCCAGCAGCCTCCCGGGACGGACGAACACTGAAGCTTTCTTT. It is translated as CASSLPGRTNTEAFF.